This TCR beta chain was sequenced during a study of blood T cell repertoires in COVID-19. Libraries were prepared by immunoSEQ multiplex PCR; TCRdb keeps only in-frame clonotypes and omits some of them. The table lists fewer than 150,000 clones, 80% to 90% of them singletons. Germline CDR1 is SGHAT and CDR2 is FQNNGV. The CDR3 runs 15 residues. Trimming removed 4 bases from V and 5 bases from J; junction bases left unmatched: 5. V gene TRBV11-2 combines with J gene TRBJ1-4; 9 bases match TRBD1. Sequencing used peripheral blood. The receptor was isolated from a woman aged 70-85 years with acute or convalescent COVID-19. The CDR3 sequence is CASSSDRGENEKLFF. CDR3 nucleotide sequence: TGTGCCAGCAGCTCGGACAGGGGTGAGAATGAAAAACTGTTTTTT. Complete variable domain (other parts from reference TRBV11-2 and TRBJ1-4): EAGVAQSPRYKIIEKRQSVAFWCNPISGHATLYWYQQILGQGPKLLIQFQNNGVVDDSQLPKDRFSAERLKGVDSTLKIQPAKLEDSAVYLCASSSDRGENEKLFFGSGTQLSVL.